This TCR beta chain was found in a study of cytomegalovirus exposure and HLA in healthy donors. Overall study context: Inside one of the first data releases sat some 85 million unique TCRs taken from HLA-typed donors.

Both 60 Vbeta primers and 13 Jbeta primers went into the PCR. Repertoires were generated with immunoSEQ multiplex PCR, while TCRdb's copy carries only in-frame clones and drops some. The repertoire consists of some 180,000 clones, with 75% to 85% occurring once and the leading ten covering about 4%. Per the germline V gene, CDR1 is SQVTM and CDR2 is ANQGSEA. The CDR3 is 12 amino acids. Deletions cut 7 bases from V and 2 bases from J, with 10 bases between. V and J are TRBV29-1 and TRBJ2-3; TRBD1 is a possible D gene (5 bases). The sample taken for sequencing was PBMCs. This sequence originates from an older woman in good health and CMV-seropositive. The CDR3 bases are TGCAGCGCCGGACACGACACAGATACGCAGTATTTT. Protein product: CSAGHDTDTQYF.